This TCR beta chain comes out of a study of low-dose radiotherapy and immunotherapy resistance in tumors. The CDR3 is 15 residues long. V shed 4 bases, J shed 6 bases, and the junction held 8 bases outside the gene matches. This clonotype was seen more than once but under ten times. TRAV- and TRBV-specific primers, spanning alpha and beta chains, primed first-strand cDNA. The authors ran approximately 20 PCR cycles to amplify TCRs with a constant-region primer and V-primer adapter. TCRdb fed the reads into MiXCR, producing one record per CDR3 protein. The sample records 8,500 to 10,000 distinct CDR3 sequences, approximately 40% being singletons.

This TCR came from a human donor with advanced metastatic prostate, ovarian, gallbladder or colorectal cancer (not recorded which). This table probably holds off-target reads from a library built for another chain. The chain links TRBV12-3 or TRBV12-4 to TRBJ1-2; 10 nucleotides align to TRBD1. The CDR3 spells CASSSGPGTGDGYTF. CDR3 in DNA: TGTGCCAGCAGTTCAGGGCCCGGGACAGGGGATGGCTACACCTTC.